One and the same sample provided the 26 T cell receptor beta chains below, sequenced in a study of T cells in Graves' hyperthyroidism and ophthalmopathy. TCR beta CDR3 sequences were amplified from RNA transcripts. Primed by the HTBI set, a first-round RT-PCR was run on the TCR CDR3. A single record per CDR3 protein comes from TCRdb applying MiXCR to the multiplex PCR reads. Here the sample spans 600,000 to 700,000 distinct CDR3 sequences, 45% being singletons. Input material: peripheral blood or thyroid tissue (not recorded which). The receptors here all came from an adult man with Graves' disease, either hyperthyroidism or ophthalmopathy (not recorded which).

The chain has TRBV10-3 and TRBJ2-1, with 10 nucleotides matching TRBD2. With V trimmed by 4 bases and J by 2 bases, 5 bases remained unmatched. The CDR3 is 16 residues long. The V gene's germline CDR1 is ENHRY and CDR2 SYGVKD. The CDR3 loop reads CAISGASGGTYNEQFF. Here the CDR3 DNA reads TGTGCCATCAGTGGGGCTAGCGGGGGAACCTACAATGAGCAGTTCTTC.

The chain joins TRBV10-1 to TRBJ2-7; D might be TRBD1 (5 bases). Per the germline V gene, CDR1 is WNHNN and CDR2 is SYGVQD (reference sequence). The CDR3 loop spans 14 amino acids. Deletions cut 2 bases from V and 5 bases from J, with 13 bases between. The CDR3 region is CASSEGGAGDEQYF. CDR3 DNA sequence: TGCGCCAGCAGTGAGGGTGGGGCTGGCGACGAGCAGTACTTC.

This clonotype occurred a few times. This sequence joins TRBV6-1 and TRBJ2-7; D is uncertain. The V gene's germline CDR1 is MNHNS and CDR2 SASEGT. The CDR3 length is 13 residues. V lost 5 bases, J lost 2 bases, and 10 bases lay in between. DNA for the CDR3: TGTGCCAGCAGTTCCCGATTGCCCTACGAGCAGTACTTC. This sequence encodes CASSSRLPYEQYF.

J is TRBJ2-5 and V is TRBV29-1; D is perhaps TRBD1 or TRBD2 (6 bases each). Trimming took off 1 base at V and 5 bases at J, with 14 bases between the two ends. The CDR3 is 14 residues long. CDR1 and CDR2 (germline): SQVTM, ANQGSEA. The CDR3 sequence: CSVEVVGGRETQYF. The CDR3 nucleotides read TGCAGCGTTGAAGTGGTGGGGGGCCGGGAGACCCAGTACTTC. Based on the CDR3 plus reference TRBV29-1 and TRBJ2-5, the full variable domain is SAVISQKPSRDICQRGTSLTIQCQVDSQVTMMFWYRQQPGQSLTLIATANQGSEATYESGFVIDKFPISRPNLTFSTLTVSNMSPEDSSIYLCSVEVVGGRETQYFGPGTRLLVL.

The chain has TRBV12-5 and TRBJ1-3; D call uncertain. CDR1 LGHNT and CDR2 FRNRAP come from the germline V gene. With 0 bases removed from V and 4 bases from J, the gap between germline ends came to 13 bases. This CDR3 is 16 amino acids long. The CDR3 sequence is CASGLVHGGPGNTIYF. Here the CDR3 DNA reads TGTGCTAGTGGTTTGGTACACGGAGGCCCGGGAAACACCATATATTTT. Combining the CDR3 with reference TRBV12-5 and TRBJ1-3 gives the whole variable domain DARVTQTPRHKVTEMGQEVTMRCQPILGHNTVFWYRQTMMQGLELLAYFRNRAPLDDSGMPKDRFSAEMPDATLATLKIQPSEPRDSAVYFCASGLVHGGPGNTIYFGEGSWLTVV.

The chain joins TRBV20-1 to TRBJ1-3; unclear D gene. Trimming removed 1 base at V and 10 bases at J, with 17 bases between. This CDR3 comprises 14 residues. The germline V gene encodes CDR1 DFQATT and CDR2 SNEGSKA (reference sequence). The CDR3 loop reads CSARVRLAGETIYF. Here the CDR3 DNA reads TGCAGTGCTAGAGTCCGACTAGCGGGAGAGACCATATATTTT.

V is TRBV25-1 and J is TRBJ1-2, with D perhaps matching TRBD1 (5 bases). This CDR3 is 17 amino acids long. V was shortened by 6 bases and J by 3 bases, with 23 bases between the two germline ends. Germline CDR1 and CDR2: MGHDK and SYGVNS. The CDR3 coding sequence is TGTGCCAGCAGCCAAGAAGTGGGACGACATTGGGACTATGGCTACACCTTC. Its translation is CASSQEVGRHWDYGYTF.

V is TRBV6-5 and J is TRBJ2-7, with D possibly TRBD1 on 6 matching bases. The germline CDR1 and CDR2 sequences are MNHEY and SVGAGI. Trimming shortened V by 4 bases and J by 9 bases, and 10 bases separated the two germline ends. CDR3 size: 11 residues. CDR3 sequence reads: CASSSQGGQYF. The DNA of the CDR3 is TGTGCCAGCAGTTCACAGGGTGGGCAGTACTTC.

V gene TRBV12-3 or TRBV12-4 combines with J gene TRBJ1-1, with a tentative D call TRBD1 (5 bases). The CDR3 extends over 15 amino acids. With 6 bases removed from V and 4 bases from J, the gap between germline ends came to 18 bases. CDR3: CASSPTGAVSTEAFF. The CDR3 DNA is TGTGCCAGCAGCCCAACAGGTGCGGTGTCCACTGAAGCTTTCTTT.

V is TRBV7-3 and J is TRBJ2-7, with 11 nucleotides matching TRBD2. This CDR3 contains 13 residues. In germline, CDR1 is SGHTA, CDR2 FQGTGA. V shed 8 bases, J shed 7 bases, and the junction held 7 bases outside the gene matches. CDR3 sequence: CASLLAGAREQYF. The CDR3 DNA reads as TGTGCCAGCCTACTAGCGGGAGCTCGAGAGCAGTACTTC. Together with reference TRBV7-3 and TRBJ2-7, the CDR3 gives the full variable domain: GAGVSQTPSNKVTEKGKYVELRCDPISGHTALYWYRQSLGQGPEFLIYFQGTGAADDSGLPNDRFFAVRPEGSVSTLKIQRTERGDSAVYLCASLLAGAREQYFGPGTRLTVT.

This clonotype was picked up many times. This chain connects TRBV24-1 to TRBJ2-2; D may be TRBD2 (6 bases). Germline CDR1 KGHDR, CDR2 SFDVKD. Trimming left V 4 bases short and J 4 bases short, with 9 bases between. The CDR3 length is 14 residues. CDR3: CATSEGGVTGELFF. In DNA form, the CDR3 reads TGTGCCACCAGTGAGGGGGGTGTCACCGGGGAGCTGTTTTTT.

The CDR3 DNA reads as TGCAGCGCTACGGGACAGGCTAACTATGGCTACACCTTC. Amino acids: CSATGQANYGYTF. The V gene is TRBV29-1, the J gene TRBJ1-2; 8 bases match TRBD1. The germline CDR1 and CDR2 sequences are SQVTM and ANQGSEA. The CDR3 contains 13 residues. The junction had 4 bases not matched to a gene; V was cut back by 7 bases and J by 0 bases.

The chain carries TRBV9 and TRBJ2-5, with 11 bases lining up with TRBD2. The junction had 11 bases not matched to a gene; V was cut back by 0 bases and J by 4 bases. Germline V lookup: CDR1 SGDLS, CDR2 YYNGEE. The CDR3 extends over 18 amino acids. The DNA for the CDR3 is TGTGCCAGCAGCGTAGGGAATCTAGCGGGAGGCTCTCCAGAGACCCAGTACTTC. Translating gives CASSVGNLAGGSPETQYF.

V and J are TRBV2 and TRBJ2-5; a possible D gene is TRBD1 (6 bases). Germline values: CDR1 SNHLY, CDR2 FYNNEI. The length of the CDR3 is 14 residues. Trimming took 5 bases from V and 9 from J, leaving 19 bases between them. CDR3: CASSYKGVKKAQYF. The CDR3 coding sequence is TGTGCCAGCAGTTATAAGGGGGTCAAGAAGGCCCAGTACTTC.

The genes are TRBV20-1 and TRBJ1-3; the D gene is possibly TRBD1 (5 bases). This CDR3 has 14 residues. Per the germline V gene, CDR1 is DFQATT and CDR2 is SNEGSKA (reference sequence). V shed 5 bases and J shed 4 bases, with 15 bases lying between them. The CDR3 nucleotides read TGCAGTGCTCCCGGGGCAGGGAGAGGAAACACCATATATTTT. Amino acid sequence: CSAPGAGRGNTIYF.

The V gene is TRBV27, the J gene TRBJ1-1; D call uncertain. The CDR3 is made up of 13 amino acids. Trimming cost V 7 bases and J 1 base, with 10 bases left between them. The V gene's germline CDR1 is MNHEY and CDR2 SMNVEV (reference sequence). The CDR3 loop is CASMYERNTEAFF. The CDR3 bases are TGTGCCAGCATGTACGAAAGGAACACTGAAGCTTTCTTT.

The chain is built from TRBV4-1 and TRBJ1-6, with 7 bases matching TRBD1. The V and J ends lost 1 base and 7 bases, in that order; junction bases with no gene match: 7. Germline CDR1 and CDR2: MGHRA and YSYEKL. This CDR3 spans 16 amino acids. The CDR3 region has the DNA TGCGCCAGCAGCCAAGCCAACAGGGGACCCAATTCACCCCTCCACTTT. This encodes CASSQANRGPNSPLHF.

This clonotype was seen repeatedly, ten times or more. At one end the junction does not follow the germline gene, possibly because of a read error. The V gene is TRBV7-2, the J gene TRBJ2-7; 16 bases map to TRBD2. The germline V gene encodes CDR1 SGHTA and CDR2 FQGNSA. This CDR3 has 16 residues. The chain's CDR3 is CANSSGLAGGVTLEYF. The CDR3 DNA follows: TGTGCCAACAGCTCGGGACTAGCGGGAGGGGTTACGTTGGAGTACTTC.

The chain's CDR3 is CASSRPQGQDYGYTF. The CDR3 region has the DNA TGTGCCAGCAGCCGACCACAGGGGCAGGATTATGGCTACACCTTC. This chain connects TRBV7-9 to TRBJ1-2; 7 bases agree with TRBD1. CDR3 size: 15 residues. The J segment lost 5 bases and the V segment lost 5 bases, leaving 11 bases of the junction unmatched. Germline V gene lookup returns CDR1 SEHNR and CDR2 FQNEAQ (reference sequence).

There are many counts of this clonotype. V usage is TRBV20-1 and J usage is TRBJ1-5, with 9 nucleotides matching TRBD1. The CDR3 is made up of 13 amino acids. The germline CDR1 and CDR2 sequences are DFQATT and SNEGSKA (reference sequence). V lost 6 bases to trimming and J lost 7 bases; unmatched junction nucleotides: 7. CDR3 sequence reads: CSATDRGNQPQHF. In DNA form, the CDR3 reads TGCAGTGCAACAGACAGGGGGAACCAGCCCCAGCATTTT.

This clonotype was counted ten times or more. The chain has TRBV15 and TRBJ1-2; D not certain. The V gene's germline CDR1 is LNHNV and CDR2 YYDKDF (reference sequence). V lost 0 bases and J lost 1, with 12 bases in between. The CDR3 contains 16 residues. The CDR3 reads CATSRDGGGDNYGYTF. CDR3 DNA: TGTGCCACCAGCAGAGATGGCGGCGGAGATAACTATGGCTACACCTTC.

The chain couples TRBV7-3 to TRBJ2-5; perhaps TRBD2 as D (6 bases). The germline CDR1 and CDR2 sequences are SGHTA and FQGTGA. The CDR3 totals 15 residues. V was pared by 3 bases and J by 1 base, with 12 bases between. The CDR3 coding sequence is TGTGCCAGCAGCTTTGAGGGAGGTTTCCAAGAGACCCAGTACTTC. Protein sequence: CASSFEGGFQETQYF.

This chain uses TRBV20-1 with TRBJ2-5; D gene ambiguous. Germline CDR1 and CDR2: DFQATT and SNEGSKA (reference sequence). Trimming stripped 5 bases from V and 2 bases from J, with 12 bases between. The CDR3 is made up of 13 amino acids. The CDR3 region has the DNA TGCAGTGCTGGAGTGTGGGAACAAGAGACCCAGTACTTC. It translates to CSAGVWEQETQYF.

The rearrangement uses TRBV29-1 and TRBJ1-4; D is unclear. The V end lost 6 bases, the J end lost 7 bases, and 15 bases lay between the germline ends. Germline CDR1 and CDR2: SQVTM and ANQGSEA. This CDR3 region has 13 residues. The CDR3 bases are TGCAGCGTCTTCCACGGGCTCGGTGAAAAACTGTTTTTT. It translates to CSVFHGLGEKLFF.

Only a few counts were recorded for this clonotype. The rearrangement joins TRBV25-1 to TRBJ1-4; TRBD1 matches at 10 bases. CDR1 MGHDK and CDR2 SYGVNS come from the germline V gene. There are 16 residues in the CDR3. V lost 5 bases, J lost 8 bases, and 11 bases stayed unmatched. This CDR3 is CASSFLMGQGLEKLFF. In DNA form, the CDR3 reads TGTGCCAGCAGTTTTCTGATGGGACAGGGGTTAGAAAAACTGTTTTTT.

This clonotype was seen a single time. This rearrangement joins TRBV7-2 to TRBJ1-1; D gene ambiguous. Trimming shortened V by 1 base and J by 2 bases, and 11 bases separated the two germline ends. Germline V gives CDR1 SGHTA, CDR2 FQGNSA. The CDR3 is 15 amino acids. The DNA of the CDR3 is TGTGCCAGCAGCTTAGTGTCCCCAGGTAACACTGAAGCTTTCTTT. Its protein is CASSLVSPGNTEAFF.